This TCR beta chain was identified during a study of blood T cell repertoires in COVID-19 (dated by TCRdb to between 2020 and 2021). About the investigation overall: The collaborator samples originated in the United States, Italy and Spain and spanned the acute and convalescent phases of COVID-19. The material from the prospective study consisted of cDNA or gDNA derived from T cells, B-cell-depleted T cells, or PBMCs. Deeply sampled blood TCRbeta repertoires from subjects exposed to, actively infected with, or recovered from COVID-19 were included in the dataset. A freely available public database, intended as a resource for researchers studying the immune response to SARS-CoV-2, is where the repertoires were released. Samples were obtained from the ongoing ImmuneRACE study (first 160 participants) and from over a thousand subjects provided by 6 global collaborators. A de-identified subject ID, COVID-19 status, age in years and sex were almost always included in the sample metadata. HLA class I and class II types, where available, came from metadata supplied by the sample provider rather than from assay-based typing. Study-level results and caveats: Clinical and demographic metadata were provided uncurated, with the amount varying by source and participant.

TCRbeta CDR3 regions were amplified from genomic DNA by means of the immunoSEQ Assay, a bias-controlled multiplex PCR. The paper's processing steps were these. Within the assay, amplification of reference gene primers was used to estimate how many nucleated cells each sample contained. Sequence reads were collapsed and filtered to measure the absolute abundance of every unique TCRbeta CDR3 rearrangement. For each sample, productive Simpson clonality was calculated as the square root of Simpson's diversity index across productive rearrangements. The immuneACCESS repertoire file appears here via TCRdb, limited to in-frame rearrangements. These files lack a portion of the clones; in checked studies, under half of the deficit traces to unresolved V genes, and the cause of the others is not known. V and J calls plus clone size are reproduced from that table; the DNA served to infer D and trimming. Within this sample are roughly 110,000 clones, with about 89% of them counted one time only. Together, the top ten hold less than 1.5% of the sample.

Collaborating institutions collected whole blood in K2EDTA tubes following their own protocols. For TCRbeta analysis, collaborators shipped samples as frozen whole blood, isolated PBMCs, or DNA extracted from either of those sample types. Its CDR3 holds 12 amino acids, cysteine through phenylalanine. Only the CDR3 region is kept as DNA, spanning 36 bases read in frame from base 1. Taken from the germline V gene, the CDR1 and CDR2 loops are MGHDK and SYGVNS. V drops 1 base and J drops 7 bases, leaving 7 bases in between. This clone came up once. Its antigen remains unidentified. The input lacks base qualities; no much larger clone sits a single base away.

The sequence is built from TRBV25-1 and TRBJ1-2, with no confident D gene call. Material: peripheral blood. This sequence was found in a woman in her twenties or thirties with acute or convalescent COVID-19. The CDR3 loop reads CASSEFSTGYTF. The sequenced DNA is TGTGCCAGCAGTGAATTTAGTACTGGCTACACCTTC.